One and the same sample provided the 21 T cell receptor beta chains below, sequenced in a study of shared clonotypes between healthy human individuals. Sequenced by immunoSEQ multiplex PCR; TCRdb stores in-frame clones only, minus some. The sample consists of over 400,000 clones, 90% to 96% of them appearing once. Sequences were obtained from naive CD4+ T cells sorted from blood. The subset denotes: CD45RA+ positively selected. The receptor source for this set is a young woman in good health.

The chain is built from TRBV2 and TRBJ1-5, with TRBD1 identical over 7 bases. CDR1 is SNHLY and CDR2 is FYNNEI in the germline V gene. The CDR3 totals 13 residues. The V gene end was trimmed by 6 bases and the J gene end by 8 bases; junction bases not matched to a gene: 7. CDR3 in amino acids: CASRGDRVKPQHF. The CDR3 DNA follows: TGTGCCAGCAGGGGCGACAGGGTAAAGCCCCAGCATTTT.

The rearrangement links TRBV6-1 to TRBJ2-5; D remains ambiguous. CDR3 length: 11 amino acids. Deletions cut 5 bases from V and 5 bases from J, with 6 bases between. Per germline, CDR1 MNHNS and CDR2 SASEGT. The CDR3 sequence is CASSFSETQYF. Here the CDR3 DNA reads TGTGCCAGCAGTTTCTCGGAGACCCAGTACTTC.

This clone was detected once. The rearrangement joins TRBV28 to TRBJ2-3; either TRBD1 or TRBD2 may fit D (5 bases each). CDR3 length: 17 amino acids. V was shortened by 4 bases and J by 2 bases, with 19 bases between the two germline ends. Germline V gives CDR1 MDHEN, CDR2 SYDVKM. The CDR3 sequence is CASSSPGASWDTDTQYF. The CDR3 DNA reads as TGTGCCAGCAGTTCCCCCGGGGCTAGTTGGGACACAGATACGCAGTATTTT.

The V call is TRBV2, the J call TRBJ1-4; D may be TRBD1 (5 bases). Trimming left V 8 bases short and J 8 bases short, with 18 bases between. The germline gives CDR1 SNHLY, CDR2 FYNNEI. There are 14 residues in the CDR3. The CDR3 loop reads CASGGRGFGEKLFF. The DNA of the CDR3 is TGTGCCAGCGGCGGACGGGGGTTTGGGGAAAAACTGTTTTTT.

The chain recombines TRBV7-9 with TRBJ1-1; D not certain. The germline V and J ends were trimmed by 1 base and 5 bases, with 8 bases remaining between them. There are 13 residues in the CDR3. The germline CDR1 and CDR2 sequences are SEHNR and FQNEAQ (reference sequence). This CDR3 reads CASSLDPGTEAFF. The CDR3 DNA sequence: TGTGCCAGCAGCTTAGACCCGGGGACTGAAGCTTTCTTT.

The chain employs TRBV6-1 and TRBJ1-5; 11 positions agree with TRBD1. Trimming at V came to 0 bases and at J to 7 bases, leaving 5 bases not matched to a gene. The CDR3 is made up of 16 amino acids. Germline lookup yields CDR1 MNHNS and CDR2 SASEGT. Written as DNA, the CDR3 is TGTGCCAGCAGTGAAGCCAGGACAGGGGGCGACCAGCCCCAGCATTTT. Protein product: CASSEARTGGDQPQHF.

The chain couples TRBV28 to TRBJ1-1; D gene uncertain. The germline V gene encodes CDR1 MDHEN and CDR2 SYDVKM. V was shortened by 1 base and J by 1 base, with 7 bases between the two germline ends. This CDR3 has 14 residues. Here the CDR3 reads CASSLSTQNTEAFF. The CDR3 DNA reads TGTGCCAGCAGTTTATCCACACAGAACACTGAAGCTTTCTTT.

The chain has TRBV28 and TRBJ2-5; no reliable D call. The CDR3 contains 11 residues. The V gene lost 6 bases and the J gene lost 6 bases, with 8 bases spanning the gap. The germline V gene has CDR1 MDHEN and CDR2 SYDVKM. CDR3 nucleotides: TGTGCCAGCAGCCTACTCAAGACCCAGTACTTC. Translating gives CASSLLKTQYF.

The chain joins TRBV27 to TRBJ2-7; D may be TRBD1 or TRBD2 (5 bases each). Deletions cut 4 bases from V and 5 bases from J, with 15 bases between. The CDR3 sequence is 14 residues long. From germline, CDR1 is MNHEY and CDR2 SMNVEV (reference sequence). CDR3 sequence reads: CASSSPGTYHEQYF. As DNA, the CDR3 is TGTGCCAGCAGTTCCCCAGGGACCTACCACGAGCAGTACTTC.

This clone is a singleton in its sample. The gene calls are TRBV5-5 and TRBJ1-4; D unclear. Trimming cost V 4 bases and J 3 bases, with 10 bases left between them. From germline, CDR1 is SGHKS and CDR2 YYEKEE (reference sequence). This CDR3 spans 14 amino acids. The CDR3, as DNA: TGTGCCAGCAGCGTCGGGTGGGCTAATGAAAAACTGTTTTTT. Encoded protein: CASSVGWANEKLFF.

V is TRBV18 and J is TRBJ2-2; D remains ambiguous. Germline values: CDR1 KGHSH, CDR2 LQKENI. The CDR3 is 14 residues long. The V gene lost 0 bases and the J gene lost 7 bases, with 9 bases spanning the gap. CDR3 loop: CASSPPVMVGELFF. As DNA, the CDR3 is TGTGCCAGCTCACCACCGGTAATGGTCGGGGAGCTGTTTTTT.

The chain is built from TRBV27 and TRBJ2-7; 7 bases line up with TRBD1. The CDR3 has 14 residues. Looked up from germline, CDR1 is MNHEY and CDR2 is SMNVEV (reference sequence). The junction had 7 bases not matched to a gene; V was cut back by 4 bases and J by 4 bases. The CDR3, as DNA: TGTGCCAGCAGTTACAGACAGGGAGCGTACGAGCAGTACTTC. Translating it yields CASSYRQGAYEQYF.

CDR3 bases: TGTGCCAGCAGACCCGGGAGGCCCTACGAGCAGTACTTC. Amino acids: CASRPGRPYEQYF. The chain employs TRBV28 and TRBJ2-7; TRBD2 agrees at 7 bases. Germline CDR1 and CDR2: MDHEN and SYDVKM. The V segment lost 6 bases and the J segment 2 bases; nucleotides outside the gene matches: 4. There are 13 residues in the CDR3. Full variable domain (remainder filled in from reference TRBV28 and TRBJ2-7): DVKVTQSSRYLVKRTGEKVFLECVQDMDHENMFWYRQDPGLGLRLIYFSYDVKMKEKGDIPEGYSVSREKKERFSLILESASTNQTSMYLCASRPGRPYEQYFGPGTRLTVT.

The sample holds a few counts of this clone. This chain joins TRBV27 and TRBJ2-7; no reliable D call. The V gene lost 5 bases and the J gene lost 0 bases, with 8 bases spanning the gap. The CDR3 totals 13 residues. Looked up from germline, CDR1 is MNHEY and CDR2 is SMNVEV (reference sequence). The CDR3 sequence: CASSTAVSYEQYF. The CDR3 DNA sequence: TGTGCCAGCAGTACCGCCGTCTCCTACGAGCAGTACTTC.

This chain uses TRBV30 with TRBJ1-5; unclear D gene. Per germline, CDR1 GTSNPN and CDR2 SVGIG (reference sequence). The CDR3 runs 13 residues. Trimming left V 3 bases short and J 0 bases short, with 6 bases between. In DNA form, the CDR3 reads TGTGCCTGGAGCAGAGGTAGCAATCAGCCCCAGCATTTT. Amino acids: CAWSRGSNQPQHF.

V gene TRBV10-1 combines with J gene TRBJ2-7, with 12 bases aligning to TRBD1. The V and J ends lost 6 bases and 4 bases, in that order; junction bases with no gene match: 1. Germline V lookup: CDR1 WNHNN, CDR2 SYGVQD (reference sequence). CDR3 size: 13 residues. The CDR3 region has the DNA TGCGCCAGCAGGGGACAGGGGGCTTACGAGCAGTACTTC. As protein: CASRGQGAYEQYF.

V is TRBV27 and J is TRBJ2-7, with 7 bases matching TRBD2. Germline lookup yields CDR1 MNHEY and CDR2 SMNVEV (reference sequence). The CDR3 length is 14 residues. V shed 2 bases, J shed 7 bases, and the junction held 8 bases outside the gene matches. The CDR3 loop reads CASSLRGSSGEQYF. CDR3 DNA sequence: TGTGCCAGCAGTTTACGCGGGAGTTCTGGAGAGCAGTACTTC.

The chain has TRBV5-4 and TRBJ2-3; no clear D gene. The CDR3 contains 14 residues. Germline V gene lookup returns CDR1 SGHNT and CDR2 YYREEE (reference sequence). V dropped 2 bases and J dropped 7 bases, with 14 bases sitting between them. The CDR3 bases are TGTGCCAGCAGCTTACAGCTCACACAAAATACGCAGTATTTT. This encodes CASSLQLTQNTQYF.

V and J are TRBV19 and TRBJ2-1; 13 positions match TRBD2. CDR1 and CDR2 from the germline V gene are LNHDA and SQIVND (reference sequence). The trim removed 5 bases at V and 5 bases at J, leaving 6 bases unmatched. The CDR3 consists of 16 residues. The CDR3, as DNA: TGTGCCAGTAGTCGGACTAGCGGGAGTCGGGACAATGAGCAGTTCTTC. Its translation: CASSRTSGSRDNEQFF.

A few counts support this clone. V gene TRBV28 combines with J gene TRBJ2-5; 10 nucleotides align to TRBD2. The junction had 6 bases not matched to a gene; V was cut back by 9 bases and J by 5 bases. Germline V gene data show CDR1 as MDHEN and CDR2 as SYDVKM. The CDR3 runs 13 residues. The CDR3 sequence: CASRAGGGETQYF. CDR3 coding DNA: TGTGCCAGTAGAGCGGGAGGGGGTGAGACCCAGTACTTC.

This clone appeared a single time. V gene TRBV2 combines with J gene TRBJ2-1, with 7 bases aligning to TRBD2. Germline V gene lookup returns CDR1 SNHLY and CDR2 FYNNEI. With 6 bases clipped from V and 4 bases from J, the junction kept 12 bases outside the gene matches. The CDR3 runs 16 residues. For the CDR3, the DNA is TGTGCCAGCAGAGCCCGGGGGAGGGCCCGGTACAATGAGCAGTTCTTC. Translated: CASRARGRARYNEQFF.